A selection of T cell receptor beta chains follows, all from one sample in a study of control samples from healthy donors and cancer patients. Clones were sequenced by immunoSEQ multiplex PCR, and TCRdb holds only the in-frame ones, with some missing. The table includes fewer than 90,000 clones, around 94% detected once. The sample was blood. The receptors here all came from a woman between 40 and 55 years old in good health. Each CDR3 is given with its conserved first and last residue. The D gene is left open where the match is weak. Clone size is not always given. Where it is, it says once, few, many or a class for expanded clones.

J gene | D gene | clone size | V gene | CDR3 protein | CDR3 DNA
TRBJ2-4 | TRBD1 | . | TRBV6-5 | CASSAQGELNIQYF | TGTGCCAGCTCCGCCCAGGGGGAGTTGAACATTCAGTACTTC
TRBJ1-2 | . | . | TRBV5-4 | CASSLSALVAYGYTF | TGTGCCAGCAGCTTGTCGGCCCTGGTGGCCTATGGCTACACCTTC
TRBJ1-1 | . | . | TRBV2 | CASRSRDTANTEAFF | TGTGCCAGCAGAAGCCGGGACACGGCCAACACTGAAGCTTTCTTT
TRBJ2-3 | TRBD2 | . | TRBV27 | CASSHRLAGGTDTQYF | TGTGCCAGCAGTCACCGACTAGCGGGGGGCACAGATACGCAGTATTTT
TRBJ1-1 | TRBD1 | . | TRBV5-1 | CASSPGAGQGKSEAFF | TGCGCCAGCAGCCCGGGGGCGGGACAGGGGAAGTCTGAAGCTTTCTTT
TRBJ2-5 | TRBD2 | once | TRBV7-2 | CASSLRRGEGKETQYF | TGTGCCAGCAGTCTTCGGCGGGGGGAGGGGAAGGAGACCCAGTACTTC
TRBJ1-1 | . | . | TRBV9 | CASSVVSAGSTEAFF | TGTGCCAGCAGCGTAGTTTCGGCAGGGTCTACTGAAGCTTTCTTT
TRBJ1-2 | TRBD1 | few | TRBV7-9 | CASSGTGTEIGYTF | TGTGCCAGCAGTGGAACCGGGACAGAAATCGGCTACACCTTC
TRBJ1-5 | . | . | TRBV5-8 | CASRHQGNQPQHF | TGTGCCAGCAGACACCAGGGAAACCAGCCCCAGCATTTT
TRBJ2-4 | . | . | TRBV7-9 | CASTVGGDNIQYF | TGTGCCAGCACCGTGGGGGGAGATAACATTCAGTACTTC
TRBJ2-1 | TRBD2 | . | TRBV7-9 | CASSHSGTSGRAWDEQFF | TGTGCCAGCAGCCACTCCGGGACTAGCGGGAGGGCTTGGGATGAGCAGTTCTTC
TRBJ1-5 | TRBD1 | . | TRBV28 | CASSLGQGNQPQHF | TGTGCCAGCAGTTTGGGACAGGGCAATCAGCCCCAGCATTTT
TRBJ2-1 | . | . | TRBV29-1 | CSALGSYNEQFF | TGCAGCGCGTTGGGGTCCTACAATGAGCAGTTCTTC
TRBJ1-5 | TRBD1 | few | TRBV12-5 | CASATGDQPQHF | TGTGCTAGTGCCACAGGGGATCAGCCCCAGCATTTT
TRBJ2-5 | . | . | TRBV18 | CASSPSRYQETQYF | TGTGCCAGCTCCCCCAGTCGGTACCAAGAGACCCAGTACTTC
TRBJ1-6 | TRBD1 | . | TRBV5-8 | CASSPGTGYYSPLHF | TGTGCCAGCAGCCCCGGGACAGGATATTATTCACCCCTCCACTTT
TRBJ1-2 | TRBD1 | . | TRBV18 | CASSPEGAYGYTF | TGTGCCAGCTCACCAGAGGGGGCCTATGGCTACACCTTC
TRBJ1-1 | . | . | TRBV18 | CASSPLRDLLMNTEAFF | TGTGCCAGCTCACCACTACGGGATCTCCTAATGAACACTGAAGCTTTCTTT
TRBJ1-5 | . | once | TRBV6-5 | CASSLTPDSNQPQHF | TGTGCCAGCAGTTTGACACCAGATAGCAATCAGCCCCAGCATTTT
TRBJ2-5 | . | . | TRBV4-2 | CASSQVGGGEETQYF | TGTGCCAGCAGCCAAGTAGGAGGGGGCGAGGAGACCCAGTACTTC
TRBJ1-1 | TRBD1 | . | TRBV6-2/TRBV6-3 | CASSYLRHDRGPEAFF | TGTGCCAGCAGTTACCTCCGACACGACAGGGGACCTGAAGCTTTCTTT
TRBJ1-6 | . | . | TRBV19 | CASSIARATNSPLHF | TGTGCCAGTAGTATAGCAAGGGCTACTAATTCACCCCTCCACTTT
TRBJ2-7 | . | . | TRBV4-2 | CASSPTGWGDSYEQYF | TGTGCCAGCAGCCCTACGGGGTGGGGTGACTCCTACGAGCAGTACTTC
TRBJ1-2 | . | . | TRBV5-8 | CASSFLTGSGYTF | TGTGCCAGCAGCTTTTTGACAGGAAGTGGCTACACCTTC
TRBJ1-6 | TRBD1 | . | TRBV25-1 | CASSELDRDHSPLHF | TGTGCCAGCAGTGAATTAGACAGGGATCATTCACCCCTCCACTTT
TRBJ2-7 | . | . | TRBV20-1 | CSVWLYEQYF | TGCAGTGTTTGGCTCTACGAGCAGTACTTC
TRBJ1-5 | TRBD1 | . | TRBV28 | CASSQPGQLNQPQHF | TGTGCCAGCAGTCAACCGGGACAGCTTAATCAGCCCCAGCATTTT
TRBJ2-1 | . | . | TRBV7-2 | CASSLMGLEGEQFF | TGTGCCAGCAGCTTAATGGGATTAGAGGGTGAGCAGTTCTTC
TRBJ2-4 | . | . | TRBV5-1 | CASSLAMGGLAKNIQYF | TGCGCCAGCAGCTTGGCCATGGGGGGACTAGCCAAAAACATTCAGTACTTC
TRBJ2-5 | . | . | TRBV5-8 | CASSGGQGGETQYF | TGTGCCAGCAGCGGAGGACAGGGAGGGGAGACCCAGTACTTC
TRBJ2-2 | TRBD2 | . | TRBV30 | CAFPGLAGVTGELFF | TGTGCCTTTCCGGGACTAGCGGGAGTTACCGGGGAGCTGTTTTTT
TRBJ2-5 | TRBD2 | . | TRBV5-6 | CASSPGLADQETQYF | TGTGCCAGCAGCCCGGGACTAGCGGACCAAGAGACCCAGTACTTC
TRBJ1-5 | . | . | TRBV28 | CASMNRVEPQHF | TGTGCCAGCATGAACAGGGTTGAGCCCCAGCATTTT
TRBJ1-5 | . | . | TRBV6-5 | CASRRWGDSNQPQHF | TGTGCCAGCAGACGCTGGGGGGATAGCAATCAGCCCCAGCATTTT
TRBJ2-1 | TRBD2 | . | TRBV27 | CASSLLSGGNNEQFF | TGTGCCAGCAGTTTATTGAGCGGGGGTAACAATGAGCAGTTCTTC
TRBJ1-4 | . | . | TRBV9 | CASSAARGRTNEKLFF | TGTGCCAGCAGCGCCGCCCGGGGACGGACTAATGAAAAACTGTTTTTT
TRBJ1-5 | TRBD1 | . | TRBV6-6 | CASSSSPGGGNQPQHF | TGTGCCAGCAGTTCAAGTCCAGGGGGCGGCAATCAGCCCCAGCATTTT
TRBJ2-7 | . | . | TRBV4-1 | CASSQERIVDGEQYF | TGCGCCAGCAGCCAAGAGCGGATTGTAGACGGCGAGCAGTACTTC
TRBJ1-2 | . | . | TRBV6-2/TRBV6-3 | CASSPTGDYGYTF | TGTGCCAGCAGTCCGACGGGGGACTATGGCTACACCTTC